Each of the 21 T cell receptor beta chains below was sequenced from the same sample in a study of cytomegalovirus exposure and HLA in healthy donors. 60 Vbeta and 13 Jbeta primers were used in PCR. The assay was immunoSEQ multiplex PCR, and TCRdb's table has in-frame clones only and misses some. The table lists more than 95,000 clones, roughly four fifths of them singletons. Sequencing input: PBMCs. The receptor source for this set is a woman younger than 35 in good health and CMV-seronegative.

Concerning this clone: Here the CDR3 omits its conserved ending phenylalanine or tryptophan, so a read error is the likely source. The DNA is omitted, as the CDR3 cannot be located on it reliably, and the CDR3 follows TCRdb's listing. Other DNA sequences in this specimen translate into the identical CDR3. This chain uses TRBV15 with TRBJ1-2; the DNA was not used to check the table's D call, TRBD1. The CDR3 spans 15 amino acids, including both terminal residues. CDR1 is LNHNV, CDR2 YYDKDF, per germline (reference sequence). The CDR3 reads CATSRGTGSGRGVVL.

The CDR3 loop reads CSSRGNNEQFF. CDR3 DNA sequence: TGCAGTAGTAGGGGGAACAATGAGCAGTTCTTC. This chain links TRBV20-1 with TRBJ2-1, with a tentative D call TRBD1 (6 bases). Trimming took off 8 bases at V and 5 bases at J, with 10 bases between the two ends. CDR3 size: 11 residues. CDR1 is DFQATT and CDR2 is SNEGSKA in the germline V gene (reference sequence).

The V and J genes are TRBV6-6 and TRBJ1-6; the match to TRBD1 covers 8 bases. V was pared by 2 bases and J by 6 bases, with 3 bases of the junction left unmatched. The germline V gene has CDR1 MNHNY and CDR2 SVGAGI (reference sequence). The CDR3 totals 15 residues. CDR3 sequence reads: CASSYPDRANSPLHF. The CDR3, as DNA: TGTGCCAGCAGTTACCCGGACAGGGCTAATTCACCCCTCCACTTT.

The chain joins TRBV28 to TRBJ1-5, with 8 bases matching TRBD1. Unmatched junction bases numbered 10, after V lost 2 bases and J lost 7 bases. Germline V gives CDR1 MDHEN, CDR2 SYDVKM. The CDR3 has 16 residues. The CDR3 region is CASSLIGQGIQQPQHF. CDR3 DNA: TGTGCCAGCAGTTTAATCGGACAGGGTATTCAGCAGCCCCAGCATTTT. Drawing the rest from reference TRBV28 and TRBJ1-5, the complete variable domain is DVKVTQSSRYLVKRTGEKVFLECVQDMDHENMFWYRQDPGLGLRLIYFSYDVKMKEKGDIPEGYSVSREKKERFSLILESASTNQTSMYLCASSLIGQGIQQPQHFGDGTRLSIL.

The gene calls are TRBV19 and TRBJ2-7; D call uncertain. CDR3 length equals 14 residues. With 5 bases removed from V and 0 bases from J, the gap between germline ends came to 11 bases. CDR1 and CDR2 (germline): LNHDA, SQIVND (reference sequence). The chain's CDR3 is CASSPPGISYEQYF. CDR3 DNA sequence: TGTGCCAGTAGTCCTCCAGGTATCTCCTACGAGCAGTACTTC.

The chain employs TRBV2 and TRBJ1-6; 8 nucleotides match TRBD1. Trimming cost V 4 bases and J 6 bases; bases outside gene matches: 2. The CDR3 length is 14 residues. Per the germline V gene, CDR1 is SNHLY and CDR2 is FYNNEI. The CDR3 protein is CASSGDRGNSPLHF. In DNA form, the CDR3 reads TGTGCCAGCAGTGGAGACAGGGGTAATTCACCCCTCCACTTT.

The V call is TRBV7-8, the J call TRBJ2-7; TRBD2 might be the D (5 bases). The germline V gene encodes CDR1 SGHVS and CDR2 FQNEAQ. The CDR3 is 12 amino acids. The V end was cut by 5 bases, the J end by 4 bases, with 9 bases between. The CDR3: CASSPRGYEQYF. As DNA, the CDR3 is TGTGCCAGCAGCCCAAGAGGGTACGAGCAGTACTTC.

This rearrangement joins TRBV6-4 to TRBJ1-1; no definite D call. The CDR3 covers 13 residues. Per the germline V gene, CDR1 is MRHNA and CDR2 is SNTAGT. V dropped 4 bases and J dropped 5 bases, with 11 bases sitting between them. CDR3 coding DNA: TGTGCCAGCAGTGGTCCGGGAAGGACTGAAGCTTTCTTT. Its protein is CASSGPGRTEAFF.

The V call is TRBV19, the J call TRBJ2-1; TRBD2 might be the D (6 bases). Trimming cost V 5 bases and J 9 bases, with 17 bases left between them. From germline, CDR1 is LNHDA and CDR2 SQIVND (reference sequence). The CDR3 totals 14 residues. CDR3 protein: CASSVGGAISEQFF. The CDR3 region has the DNA TGTGCCAGTAGTGTTGGCGGGGCGATTAGTGAGCAGTTCTTC.

The CDR3 here is CASSEGAAGTNEQFF. CDR3 bases: TGTGCCAGCAGCGAGGGGGCGGCCGGCACCAATGAGCAGTTCTTC. The chain links TRBV7-3 to TRBJ2-1; 7 bases line up with TRBD1. Germline V gene data show CDR1 as SGHTA and CDR2 as FQGTGA. The trim removed 5 bases at V and 6 bases at J, leaving 10 bases unmatched. This CDR3 spans 15 amino acids.

V is TRBV19 and J is TRBJ1-1; D is undetermined. This CDR3 is 14 amino acids long. Looked up from germline, CDR1 is LNHDA and CDR2 is SQIVND (reference sequence). The ends were cut back, 3 bases at V and 4 bases at J, with 12 bases in the middle. CDR3 nucleotides: TGTGCCAGTAGTATGCACATTTCGGGCACTGAAGCTTTCTTT. It codes for CASSMHISGTEAFF.

This chain connects TRBV2 to TRBJ2-1; TRBD1 aligns across 7 bases. V was pared by 4 bases and J by 3 bases, with 9 bases of the junction left unmatched. CDR1 SNHLY and CDR2 FYNNEI come from the germline V gene. The CDR3 has 16 amino acids. The CDR3 DNA follows: TGTGCCAGCAGTGTGAGGGGGCCACTCAACTACAATGAGCAGTTCTTC. Residues: CASSVRGPLNYNEQFF.

The J gene is TRBJ2-5, the V gene TRBV28; D remains unclear. Germline CDR1 reads MDHEN; CDR2 reads SYDVKM. The CDR3 length is 14 residues. Trimming pared 2 bases from V and 2 bases from J, leaving 9 bases between. The CDR3 spells CASSLIGFQETQYF. DNA of the CDR3: TGTGCCAGCAGTTTAATTGGCTTTCAAGAGACCCAGTACTTC.

The CDR3 DNA sequence: TGTGCCAGCTCACAGGGTGTTAGGGGAGGCACTGAAGCTTTCTTT. Its translation: CASSQGVRGGTEAFF. The chain has TRBV18 and TRBJ1-1; D possibly corresponds to TRBD1 (5 bases). The V gene lost 4 bases and the J gene lost 4 bases, with 16 bases spanning the gap. This CDR3 has 15 amino acids. The V gene's germline CDR1 is KGHSH and CDR2 LQKENI.

This chain links TRBV29-1 with TRBJ1-1; no firm D call. This CDR3 comprises 11 residues. Germline CDR1 and CDR2: SQVTM and ANQGSEA. V gave up 6 bases and J gave up 7 bases, with 12 bases separating them. CDR3 nucleotides: TGCAGCGTGAAACAGCAGTATGAAGCTTTCTTT. It encodes CSVKQQYEAFF. The full variable domain, in which reference TRBV29-1 and TRBJ1-1 provide the parts outside the CDR3, is SAVISQKPSRDICQRGTSLTIQCQVDSQVTMMFWYRQQPGQSLTLIATANQGSEATYESGFVIDKFPISRPNLTFSTLTVSNMSPEDSSIYLCSVKQQYEAFFGQGTRLTVV.

The chain recombines TRBV9 with TRBJ2-7; weak D call: TRBD2 (6 bases). The CDR3 totals 13 residues. CDR1 and CDR2 from the germline V gene are SGDLS and YYNGEE. V gave up 3 bases and J gave up 9 bases, with 16 bases separating them. The CDR3 DNA follows: TGTGCCAGCAGCGCTGAATTCGTGGGAGGGCAGTACTTC. Amino acids: CASSAEFVGGQYF. Together with reference TRBV9 and TRBJ2-7, the CDR3 gives the full variable domain: DSGVTQTPKHLITATGQRVTLRCSPRSGDLSVYWYQQSLDQGLQFLIQYYNGEERAKGNILERFSAQQFPDLHSELNLSSLELGDSALYFCASSAEFVGGQYFGPGTRLTVT.

This clone has more than one count but fewer than ten. In the same sample, other DNA sequences code for this CDR3. The chain combines TRBV5-1 with TRBJ1-2; TRBD1 matches 7 bases. Losses at the gene ends were 0 bases for V and 6 bases for J; bases not matched to a gene: 5. Germline-derived CDR1 and CDR2 are SGHRS and YFSETQ. The CDR3 sequence is 14 residues long. The CDR3 sequence: CASSLDRGRDGYTF. In nucleotides, the CDR3 is TGCGCCAGCAGCTTGGACAGGGGTAGGGATGGCTACACCTTC.

The CDR3 loop is CASSRDTGNTEAFF. The CDR3 DNA reads TGCGCCAGCAGCCGCGATACAGGGAACACTGAAGCTTTCTTT. This chain connects TRBV5-1 to TRBJ1-1, with D possibly being TRBD1 (5 bases). The CDR3 has 14 amino acids. The V gene's germline CDR1 is SGHRS and CDR2 YFSETQ. V was clipped by 4 bases and J by 1 base, with 11 bases between them. Based on the CDR3 plus reference TRBV5-1 and TRBJ1-1, the full variable domain is KAGVTQTPRYLIKTRGQQVTLSCSPISGHRSVSWYQQTPGQGLQFLFEYFSETQRNKGNFPGRFSGRQFSNSRSEMNVSTLELGDSALYLCASSRDTGNTEAFFGQGTRLTVV.

This chain connects TRBV28 to TRBJ2-1, with 10 nucleotides matching TRBD2. The V gene's germline CDR1 is MDHEN and CDR2 SYDVKM. V lost 11 bases, J lost 3 bases, and 4 bases stayed unmatched. CDR3 length equals 13 residues. The CDR3 sequence is CAAGLADYNEQFF. The CDR3 DNA reads TGTGCCGCTGGACTAGCGGACTACAATGAGCAGTTCTTC.

This clone was detected a few times. This chain joins TRBV11-2 and TRBJ1-4, with 7 bases matching TRBD1. The V segment lost 3 bases and the J segment 4 bases; nucleotides outside the gene matches: 2. The CDR3 runs 14 residues. Germline CDR1 is SGHAT and CDR2 is FQNNGV. For the CDR3, the DNA is TGTGCCAGCAGCTTTACAGGGGATAATGAAAAACTGTTTTTT. Encoded protein: CASSFTGDNEKLFF.

This sequence joins TRBV28 and TRBJ1-1; D may be TRBD1 (6 bases). The CDR3 runs 16 residues. Germline loops: CDR1 MDHEN, CDR2 SYDVKM. Trimming shortened V by 6 bases and J by 1 base, and 18 bases separated the two germline ends. The chain's CDR3 is CASSPRDRQANTEAFF. As DNA, the CDR3 is TGTGCCAGCAGCCCCCGAGACAGACAGGCGAACACTGAAGCTTTCTTT.